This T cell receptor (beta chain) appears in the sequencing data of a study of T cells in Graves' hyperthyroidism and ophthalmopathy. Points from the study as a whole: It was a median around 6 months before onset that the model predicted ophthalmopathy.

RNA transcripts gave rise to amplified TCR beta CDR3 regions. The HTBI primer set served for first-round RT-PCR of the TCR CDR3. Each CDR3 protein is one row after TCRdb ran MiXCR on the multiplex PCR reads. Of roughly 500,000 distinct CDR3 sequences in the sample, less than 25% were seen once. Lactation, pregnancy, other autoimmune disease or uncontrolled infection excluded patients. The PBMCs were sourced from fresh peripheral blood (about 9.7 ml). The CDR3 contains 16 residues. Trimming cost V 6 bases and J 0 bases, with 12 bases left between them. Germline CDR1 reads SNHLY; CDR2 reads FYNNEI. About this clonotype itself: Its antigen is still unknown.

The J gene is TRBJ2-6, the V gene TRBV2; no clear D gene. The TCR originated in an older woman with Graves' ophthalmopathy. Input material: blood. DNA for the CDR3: TGTGCCAGCAGGTCCCAGTCCTTCTCTGGGGCCAACGTCCTGACTTTC. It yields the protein CASRSQSFSGANVLTF.